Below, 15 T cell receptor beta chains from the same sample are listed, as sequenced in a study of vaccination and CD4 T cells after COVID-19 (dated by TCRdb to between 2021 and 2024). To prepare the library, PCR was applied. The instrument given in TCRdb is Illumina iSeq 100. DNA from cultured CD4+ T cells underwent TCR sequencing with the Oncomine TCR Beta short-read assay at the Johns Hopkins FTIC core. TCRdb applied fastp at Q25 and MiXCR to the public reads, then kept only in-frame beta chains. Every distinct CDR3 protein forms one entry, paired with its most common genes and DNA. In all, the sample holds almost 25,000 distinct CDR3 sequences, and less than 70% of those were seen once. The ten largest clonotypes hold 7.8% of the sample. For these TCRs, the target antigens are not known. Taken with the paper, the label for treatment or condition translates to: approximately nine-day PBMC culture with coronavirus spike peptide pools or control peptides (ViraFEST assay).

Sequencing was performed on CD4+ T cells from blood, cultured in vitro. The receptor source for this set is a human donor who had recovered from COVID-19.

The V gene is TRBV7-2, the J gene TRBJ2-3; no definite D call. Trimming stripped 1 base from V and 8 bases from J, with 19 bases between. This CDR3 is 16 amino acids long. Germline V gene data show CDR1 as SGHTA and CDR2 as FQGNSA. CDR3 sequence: CASSLGFGSTSSTQYF. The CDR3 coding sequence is TGTGCCAGCAGCTTAGGTTTCGGATCAACCAGTAGTACGCAGTATTTT.

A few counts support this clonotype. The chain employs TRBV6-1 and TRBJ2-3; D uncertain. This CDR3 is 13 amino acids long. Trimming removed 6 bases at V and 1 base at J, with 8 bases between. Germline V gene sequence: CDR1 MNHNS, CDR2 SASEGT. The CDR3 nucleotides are TGTGCCAGCAGCTTTTTGGGCACAGATACGCAGTATTTT. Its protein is CASSFLGTDTQYF.

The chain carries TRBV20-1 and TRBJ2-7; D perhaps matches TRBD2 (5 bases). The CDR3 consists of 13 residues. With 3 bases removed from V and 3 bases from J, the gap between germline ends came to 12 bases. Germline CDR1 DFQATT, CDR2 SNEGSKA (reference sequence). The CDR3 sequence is CSASLGGYYEQYF. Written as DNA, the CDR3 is TGCAGTGCTAGTCTAGGAGGATACTACGAGCAGTACTTC.

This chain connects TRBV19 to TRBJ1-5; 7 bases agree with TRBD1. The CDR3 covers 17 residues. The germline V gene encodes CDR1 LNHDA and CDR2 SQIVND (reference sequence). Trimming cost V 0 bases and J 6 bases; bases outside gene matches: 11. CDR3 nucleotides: TGTGCCAGTAGTATAGAAAGGGGGCGAGGGTTATTTCAGCCCCAGCATTTT. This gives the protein CASSIERGRGLFQPQHF.

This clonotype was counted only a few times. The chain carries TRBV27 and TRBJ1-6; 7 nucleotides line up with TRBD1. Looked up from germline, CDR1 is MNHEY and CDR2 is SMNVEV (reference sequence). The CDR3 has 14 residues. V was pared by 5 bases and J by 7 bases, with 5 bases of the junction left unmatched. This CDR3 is CASSRQGRNSPLHF. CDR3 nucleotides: TGTGCCAGCAGTCGACAGGGCCGGAATTCACCCCTCCACTTT.

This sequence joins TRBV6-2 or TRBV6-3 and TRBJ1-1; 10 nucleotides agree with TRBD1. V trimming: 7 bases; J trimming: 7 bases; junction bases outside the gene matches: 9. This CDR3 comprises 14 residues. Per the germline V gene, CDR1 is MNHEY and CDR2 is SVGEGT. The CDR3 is CASTKDRGMGEAFF. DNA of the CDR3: TGTGCCAGCACCAAGGACAGGGGGATGGGTGAAGCTTTCTTT.

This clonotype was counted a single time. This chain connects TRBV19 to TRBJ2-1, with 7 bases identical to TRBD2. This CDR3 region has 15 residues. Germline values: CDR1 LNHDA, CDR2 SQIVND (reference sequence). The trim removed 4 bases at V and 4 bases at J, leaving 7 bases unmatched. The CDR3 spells CASSTIAGGYNEQFF. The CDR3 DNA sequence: TGTGCCAGTAGTACAATAGCGGGCGGGTACAATGAGCAGTTCTTC.

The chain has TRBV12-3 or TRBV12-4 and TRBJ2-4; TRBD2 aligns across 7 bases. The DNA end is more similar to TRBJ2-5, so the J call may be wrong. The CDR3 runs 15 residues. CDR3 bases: TGTGCCAGCAGCCCTCTTTCGGGAGGAGGAGAGACCCAGTACTTC. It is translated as CASSPLSGGGETQYF.

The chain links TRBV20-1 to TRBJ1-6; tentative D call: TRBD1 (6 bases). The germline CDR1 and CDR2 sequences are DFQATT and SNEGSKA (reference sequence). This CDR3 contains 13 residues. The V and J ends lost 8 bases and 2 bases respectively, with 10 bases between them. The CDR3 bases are TGCAGTTTTAAGGGGGCCTATAATTCACCCCTCCACTTT. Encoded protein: CSFKGAYNSPLHF.

The CDR3 nucleotides read TGCGCCAGCAGCCGAAGTGGGGTCTCCTATAATTCACCCCTCCACTTT. Its protein product is CASSRSGVSYNSPLHF. The rearrangement links TRBV5-1 to TRBJ1-6; D is unclear. This CDR3 is 16 amino acids long. V was shortened by 4 bases and J by 0 bases, with 11 bases between the two germline ends. Germline V gives CDR1 SGHRS, CDR2 YFSETQ.

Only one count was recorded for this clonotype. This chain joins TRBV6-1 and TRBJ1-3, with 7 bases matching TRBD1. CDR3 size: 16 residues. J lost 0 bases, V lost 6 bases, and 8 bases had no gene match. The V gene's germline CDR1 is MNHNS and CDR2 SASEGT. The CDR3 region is CASSPGTVISGNTIYF. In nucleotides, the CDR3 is TGTGCCAGCAGCCCCGGGACAGTGATCTCTGGAAACACCATATATTTT.

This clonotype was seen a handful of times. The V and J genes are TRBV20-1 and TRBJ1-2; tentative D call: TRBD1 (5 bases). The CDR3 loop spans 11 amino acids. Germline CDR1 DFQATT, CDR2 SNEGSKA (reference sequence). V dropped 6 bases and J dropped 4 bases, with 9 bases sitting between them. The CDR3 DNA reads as TGCAGTGCCCCGGACATCTATGGCTACACCTTC. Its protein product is CSAPDIYGYTF.

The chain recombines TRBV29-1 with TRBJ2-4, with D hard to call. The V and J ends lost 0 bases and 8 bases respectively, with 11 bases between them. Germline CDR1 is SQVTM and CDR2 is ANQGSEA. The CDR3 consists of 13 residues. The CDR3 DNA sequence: TGCAGCGTTGAAGACAGAGGAAGGGACATTCAGTACTTC. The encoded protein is CSVEDRGRDIQYF.

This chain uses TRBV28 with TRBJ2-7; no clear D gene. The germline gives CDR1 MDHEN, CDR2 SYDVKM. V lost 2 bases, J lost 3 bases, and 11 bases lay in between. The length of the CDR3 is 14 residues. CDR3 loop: CASSLTADHYEQYF. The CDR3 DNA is TGTGCCAGCAGTTTAACGGCAGACCACTACGAGCAGTACTTC. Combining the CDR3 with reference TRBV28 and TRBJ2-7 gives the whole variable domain DVKVTQSSRYLVKRTGEKVFLECVQDMDHENMFWYRQDPGLGLRLIYFSYDVKMKEKGDIPEGYSVSREKKERFSLILESASTNQTSMYLCASSLTADHYEQYFGPGTRLTVT.

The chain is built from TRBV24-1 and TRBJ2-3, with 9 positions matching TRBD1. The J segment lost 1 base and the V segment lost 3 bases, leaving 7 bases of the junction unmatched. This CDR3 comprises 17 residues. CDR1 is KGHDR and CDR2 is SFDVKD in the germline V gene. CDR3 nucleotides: TGTGCCACCAGTGATCCGACAGGGGGTATCGGCACAGATACGCAGTATTTT. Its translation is CATSDPTGGIGTDTQYF.